The 10 T cell receptor beta chains below all came from one sample that was sequenced in a study of blood T cell repertoires in COVID-19. Sequenced by immunoSEQ multiplex PCR; TCRdb stores in-frame clones only, minus some. This table has 160,000 or so clones, more than 65% appearing once. Material: PBMCs or T cells enriched from blood (not recorded which). The origin of the receptors is a woman aged 40 to 55 with acute COVID-19.

The rearrangement links TRBV9 to TRBJ2-7; 8 bases agree with TRBD2. Germline V gives CDR1 SGDLS, CDR2 YYNGEE. V lost 4 bases and J lost 5; bases outside the gene matches: 17. The CDR3 is 17 amino acids. As DNA, the CDR3 is TGTGCCAGCAGCAAGGGCGAGAGACTAGCGAATTTGAACGAGCAGTACTTC. Translated, it gives CASSKGERLANLNEQYF.

The chain joins TRBV4-2 to TRBJ2-1; tentative D call: TRBD2 (5 bases). Germline values: CDR1 LGHNA, CDR2 YNFKEQ. This CDR3 is 14 amino acids long. V lost 1 base and J lost 7, with 11 bases in between. The CDR3 reads CASSQGGSVNEQFF. Written as DNA, the CDR3 is TGTGCCAGCAGCCAAGGTGGTAGCGTAAATGAGCAGTTCTTC.

The chain has TRBV23-1 and TRBJ1-4; the match to TRBD1 covers 7 bases. TRBV23-1 is identified as an open reading frame with a role that is uncertain. The CDR3 totals 13 residues. Trimming cost V 6 bases and J 7 bases; bases outside gene matches: 5. CDR3 loop: CASRPGQLEKLFF. CDR3 nucleotides: TGCGCCAGCAGACCGGGACAGCTTGAAAAACTGTTTTTT.

This clone was recorded only once. This chain links TRBV5-1 with TRBJ2-1, with 10 bases that match TRBD2. Germline loops: CDR1 SGHRS, CDR2 YFSETQ. The CDR3 spans 18 residues. With 4 bases clipped from V and 7 bases from J, the junction kept 17 bases outside the gene matches. The CDR3, as DNA: TGCGCCAGCAGCCGATCCATAGCCGGGACTAGCGCAGAAAATGAGCAGTTCTTC. Translated: CASSRSIAGTSAENEQFF.

The rearrangement joins TRBV11-2 to TRBJ2-7; no definite D call. The CDR3 spans 15 residues. Germline-derived CDR1 and CDR2 are SGHAT and FQNNGV. V was clipped by 0 bases and J by 2 bases, with 11 bases between them. DNA of the CDR3: TGTGCCAGCAGCTTAGACCCTCGCCCTACCTACGAGCAGTACGTC. It codes for CASSLDPRPTYEQYV.

The rearrangement uses TRBV19 and TRBJ2-7; 10 bases are a match to TRBD2. Germline V lookup: CDR1 LNHDA, CDR2 SQIVND (reference sequence). After removal of 5 bases from V and 2 bases from J, the junction contained 9 bases not matched to a gene. The CDR3 is 16 residues long. The DNA for the CDR3 is TGTGCCAGTAGTCCCTCCTTAGCGGGAGGTCCCTACGAGCAGTACTTC. This gives the protein CASSPSLAGGPYEQYF.

This chain uses TRBV30 with TRBJ2-7; 7 bases agree with TRBD2. Germline V gene lookup returns CDR1 GTSNPN and CDR2 SVGIG (reference sequence). V gave up 3 bases and J gave up 2 bases; unmatched junction bases: 7. The CDR3 covers 14 residues. Here the CDR3 DNA reads TGTGCCTGGAGGATAGGGGAGGGCCCCTACGAGCAGTACTTC. Translating gives CAWRIGEGPYEQYF. The whole variable domain, filled in from reference TRBV30 and TRBJ2-7, reads SQTIHQWPATLVQPVGSPLSLECTVEGTSNPNLYWYRQAAGRGLQLLFYSVGIGQISSEVPQNLSASRPQDRQFILSSKKLLLSDSGFYLCAWRIGEGPYEQYFGPGTRLTVT.

CDR3 residues: CASSYRAGPSNQPQHF. CDR3 nucleotide sequence: TGTGCCAGCAGTTACCGGGCGGGGCCGAGCAATCAGCCCCAGCATTTT. The chain has TRBV6-2 or TRBV6-3 and TRBJ1-5; possibly TRBD1 for D (5 bases). Germline-derived CDR1 and CDR2 are MNHEY and SVGEGT. There are 16 residues in the CDR3. Trimming pared 2 bases from V and 1 base from J, leaving 12 bases between.

V and J are TRBV7-9 and TRBJ2-1, with TRBD2 matching 8 bases. The length of the CDR3 is 18 residues. The ends lost 5 bases at V and 4 bases at J; junction bases unmatched: 16. Germline CDR1 and CDR2: SEHNR and FQNEAQ (reference sequence). The CDR3 protein is CASSKGAGGPLRYNEQFF. Here the CDR3 DNA reads TGTGCCAGCAGCAAAGGGGCGGGAGGCCCCTTAAGATACAATGAGCAGTTCTTC. The entire variable domain, with the rest obtained from reference TRBV7-9 and TRBJ2-1, is as follows: DTGVSQNPRHKITKRGQNVTFRCDPISEHNRLYWYRQTLGQGPEFLTYFQNEAQLEKSRLLSDRFSAERPKGSFSTLEIQRTEQGDSAMYLCASSKGAGGPLRYNEQFFGPGTRLTVL.

This chain connects TRBV5-4 to TRBJ2-3, with a possible D match to TRBD1 (6 bases). The V gene lost 4 bases and the J gene lost 2 bases, with 11 bases spanning the gap. Germline loops: CDR1 SGHNT, CDR2 YYREEE (reference sequence). The CDR3 contains 14 residues. The CDR3 spells CASSPYRDTDTQYF. DNA of the CDR3: TGTGCCAGCAGCCCCTACAGGGACACAGATACGCAGTATTTT.